This entry is about one TCR beta chain. Methods used by the authors: Amplification from reference gene primers served as the basis for estimated nucleated cell counts. The method was immunoSEQ multiplex PCR; TCRdb's version includes in-frame clones alone and lacks a portion of them. From that table come the V and J calls and clone size; the DNA was used to work out D and trimming. The sample records a few hundred thousand clones, 75% to 90% being singletons. The data stem from a study of blood T cell repertoires in COVID-19. Study in general: Sources were T cells, B-cell-depleted T cells, or PBMCs; the material itself was cDNA or gDNA.

CDR3 length equals 14 residues. V lost 0 bases, J lost 3 bases, and 6 bases lay in between. CDR1 is SGHTA, CDR2 FQGTGA, per germline. This receptor was taken from a man between 18 and 35 years old who had recovered from COVID-19. The J gene is TRBJ2-1, the V gene TRBV7-3; D gene unclear. Source material: PBMCs or T cells enriched from blood (not recorded which). The CDR3 region is CASSLTGHYNEQFF. As DNA, the CDR3 is TGTGCCAGCAGCTTAACGGGCCACTACAATGAGCAGTTCTTC.